One sample yielded the 15 T cell receptor beta chains listed below, sequenced in a study of blood T cell repertoires in COVID-19. TCRdb keeps only in-frame clones here, not all; method: immunoSEQ multiplex PCR. The table includes over 45,000 clones, 75% to 95% detected once. The sample consisted of peripheral blood. The receptors derive from a man aged 65 to 85 with acute or convalescent COVID-19.

This chain links TRBV19 with TRBJ2-2; 8 bases map to TRBD1. CDR3 length equals 13 residues. The V and J ends lost 9 bases and 6 bases, in that order; junction bases with no gene match: 6. Germline-derived CDR1 and CDR2 are LNHDA and SQIVND (reference sequence). CDR3 in amino acids: CASSQGEAGELFF. The DNA of the CDR3 is TGTGCCAGCTCACAGGGGGAGGCCGGGGAGCTGTTTTTT.

The CDR3 region has the DNA TGTGCCACTGGTCGGTCCAACCAAGAGACCCAGTACTTC. Protein product: CATGRSNQETQYF. The chain carries TRBV15 and TRBJ2-5; the D is unclear. Germline V gene data show CDR1 as LNHNV and CDR2 as YYDKDF (reference sequence). Trimming took 9 bases from V and 0 from J, leaving 11 bases between them. The CDR3 is 13 amino acids.

This clone was picked up one time. This chain links TRBV6-2 or TRBV6-3 with TRBJ2-7; 10 nucleotides agree with TRBD1. The CDR3 is made up of 17 amino acids. V lost 6 bases and J lost 1; bases outside the gene matches: 12. CDR1 is MNHEY, CDR2 SVGEGT, per germline. CDR3 bases: TGTGCCAGCAGCGCTACGGGACAGGGGACTACATCCTACGAGCAGTACTTC. Translation: CASSATGQGTTSYEQYF.

The chain links TRBV19 to TRBJ1-2; perhaps TRBD1 as D (6 bases). Trimming shortened V by 6 bases and J by 8 bases, and 10 bases separated the two germline ends. CDR3 length: 11 residues. Per germline, CDR1 LNHDA and CDR2 SQIVND (reference sequence). The CDR3 spells CASRQGWGYTF. The CDR3 nucleotides read TGTGCCAGTAGACAGGGTTGGGGCTACACCTTC.

The chain is built from TRBV18 and TRBJ1-1; D is unresolved. The germline gives CDR1 KGHSH, CDR2 LQKENI. This CDR3 is built from 13 residues. Deletions cut 6 bases from V and 1 base from J, with 9 bases between. CDR3 region: CASSDSGNTEAFF. The CDR3 region has the DNA TGTGCCAGCTCGGACTCGGGGAACACTGAAGCTTTCTTT.

The chain carries TRBV7-9 and TRBJ1-3; 7 bases agree with TRBD1. This CDR3 is built from 14 residues. Trimming took 5 bases from V and 4 from J; bases not matched to a gene: 5. Germline lookup yields CDR1 SEHNR and CDR2 FQNEAQ (reference sequence). The CDR3 sequence is CASSPQGKGNTIYF. For the CDR3, the DNA is TGTGCCAGCAGCCCACAGGGGAAGGGAAACACCATATATTTT.

V and J are TRBV4-2 and TRBJ2-7; the D is unclear. The CDR3 is 17 amino acids. Looked up from germline, CDR1 is LGHNA and CDR2 is YNFKEQ. Between the trimmed V and J ends, which lost 0 bases and 0 bases, there was a span of 15 bases. CDR3 residues: CASSQDLTRLDSYEQYF. The CDR3 DNA follows: TGTGCCAGCAGCCAAGATCTAACCAGGCTCGACTCCTACGAGCAGTACTTC.

The chain couples TRBV6-5 to TRBJ1-1; no firm D call. The CDR3 loop spans 14 amino acids. The V gene's germline CDR1 is MNHEY and CDR2 SVGAGI. V was clipped by 0 bases and J by 7 bases, with 12 bases between them. CDR3: CASSYSSSGSEAFF. In DNA, the CDR3 is TGTGCCAGCAGTTACTCGTCTTCGGGGAGTGAAGCTTTCTTT.

The V call is TRBV3-1 (or the pseudogene TRBV3-2), the J call TRBJ2-7; weak D call: TRBD1 (5 bases). This CDR3 is 14 amino acids long. V shed 4 bases and J shed 0 bases, with 10 bases lying between them. CDR1 is LGHDT and CDR2 is YNNKEL in the germline V gene (reference sequence). CDR3 in DNA: TGTGCCAGCAGCCCGACAGTTGGCTCCTACGAGCAGTACTTC. Protein sequence: CASSPTVGSYEQYF.

V and J are TRBV12-5 and TRBJ1-4; no clear D. Germline CDR1 is LGHNT and CDR2 is FRNRAP. The CDR3 has 14 amino acids. V gave up 3 bases and J gave up 5 bases, with 10 bases separating them. CDR3: CASGLGSGNEKLFF. The DNA of the CDR3 is TGTGCTAGTGGTTTAGGCAGCGGGAATGAAAAACTGTTTTTT.

V gene TRBV21-1 combines with J gene TRBJ2-2; the D call TRBD2 from the table was never checked on the DNA. TRBV21-1 is a known pseudogene. This CDR3 is built from 19 residues. CDR3: CASSSWTSGGLANTGELFF. CDR3 nucleotides: TGTGCCAGCAGCTCCTGGACTAGCGGGGGACTTGCGAACACCGGGGAGCTGTTTTTT.

This chain links TRBV27 with TRBJ1-4, with D hard to call. V lost 10 bases and J lost 0, with 27 bases in between. CDR1 and CDR2 (germline): MNHEY, SMNVEV (reference sequence). The CDR3 consists of 19 residues. The CDR3 coding sequence is TGTGCCAAGCCAGGTGCAGTCCCGGATGTTCCGTCAACTAATGAAAAACTGTTTTTT. It specifies CAKPGAVPDVPSTNEKLFF.

V and J are TRBV9 and TRBJ2-1; 14 bases align to TRBD2. Per germline, CDR1 SGDLS and CDR2 YYNGEE. The CDR3 covers 17 residues. V shed 0 bases, J shed 6 bases, and the junction held 5 bases outside the gene matches. The CDR3 loop is CASSVGGGLAGVNEQFF. CDR3 coding DNA: TGTGCCAGCAGCGTAGGCGGGGGACTAGCGGGGGTCAATGAGCAGTTCTTC.

This rearrangement joins TRBV4-1 to TRBJ1-1; 9 bases are a match to TRBD1. The V gene's germline CDR1 is MGHRA and CDR2 YSYEKL. This CDR3 has 14 residues. V was clipped by 3 bases and J by 3 bases; unmatched bases: 2. CDR3 sequence: CASSHRDRDTEAFF. Here the CDR3 DNA reads TGCGCCAGCAGCCACCGGGACAGGGACACTGAAGCTTTCTTT.

The chain combines TRBV5-6 with TRBJ2-5; D is undetermined. CDR3 length equals 15 residues. The V gene lost 2 bases and the J gene lost 2 bases, with 13 bases spanning the gap. Germline V gives CDR1 SGHDT, CDR2 YYEEEE. The CDR3 bases are TGTGCCAGCAGCTTATATGCGGCCCCTCAAGAGACCCAGTACTTC. This sequence encodes CASSLYAAPQETQYF. The whole variable domain, filled in from reference TRBV5-6 and TRBJ2-5, reads DAGVTQSPTHLIKTRGQQVTLRCSPKSGHDTVSWYQQALGQGPQFIFQYYEEEERQRGNFPDRFSGHQFPNYSSELNVNALLLGDSALYLCASSLYAAPQETQYFGPGTRLLVL.